The clone carrying this T cell receptor (beta chain) was recorded a few times. This CDR3 spans 15 amino acids. The germline CDR1 and CDR2 sequences are SNHLY and FYNNEI. Trimming shortened V by 4 bases and J by 3 bases, and 13 bases separated the two germline ends. This entry comes from a study of response to subunit inactivated influenza vaccine. Each CDR3 protein gets one entry after TCRdb re-called the RT-PCR reads with MiXCR. The sample includes fewer than 200,000 distinct CDR3 sequences, 9.2% of them seen just once. This material consisted of non-naive T cells sorted from PBMCs, taken on the day of vaccination. This rearrangement joins TRBV2 to TRBJ2-1; D might be TRBD1 (6 bases). The receptor was isolated from a man over 45 who received an inactivated influenza vaccine. CDR3 region: CASSATQGGYNEQFF. CDR3 bases: TGTGCCAGCAGTGCGACACAGGGCGGCTACAATGAGCAGTTCTTC.